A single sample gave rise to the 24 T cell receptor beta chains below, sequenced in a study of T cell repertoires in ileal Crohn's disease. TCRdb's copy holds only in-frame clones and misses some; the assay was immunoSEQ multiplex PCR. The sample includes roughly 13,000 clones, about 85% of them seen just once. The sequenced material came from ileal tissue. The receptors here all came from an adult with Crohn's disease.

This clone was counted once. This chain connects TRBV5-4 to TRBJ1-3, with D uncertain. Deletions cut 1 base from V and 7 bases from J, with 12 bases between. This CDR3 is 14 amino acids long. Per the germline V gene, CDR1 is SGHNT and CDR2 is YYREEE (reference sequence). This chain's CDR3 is CASSLMNVRNTIYF. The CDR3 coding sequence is TGTGCCAGCAGCTTGATGAACGTCCGGAACACCATATATTTT.

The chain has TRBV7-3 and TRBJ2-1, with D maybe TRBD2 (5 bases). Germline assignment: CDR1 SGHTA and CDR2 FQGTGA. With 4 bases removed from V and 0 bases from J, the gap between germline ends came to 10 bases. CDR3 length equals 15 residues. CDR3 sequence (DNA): TGTGCCAGCAGCTCGACGGGGAGCTCCTACAATGAGCAGTTCTTC. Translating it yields CASSSTGSSYNEQFF.

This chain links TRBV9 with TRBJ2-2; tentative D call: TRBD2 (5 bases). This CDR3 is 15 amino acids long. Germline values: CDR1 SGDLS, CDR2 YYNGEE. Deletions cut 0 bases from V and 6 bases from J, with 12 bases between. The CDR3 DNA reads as TGTGCCAGCAGCGTAGTTGCCGGGGTGCCCGGGGAGCTGTTTTTT. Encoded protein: CASSVVAGVPGELFF.

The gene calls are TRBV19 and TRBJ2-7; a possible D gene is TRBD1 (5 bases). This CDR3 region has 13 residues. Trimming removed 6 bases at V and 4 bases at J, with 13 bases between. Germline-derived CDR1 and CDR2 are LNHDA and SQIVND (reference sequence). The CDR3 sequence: CASSRQGRYEQYF. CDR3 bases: TGTGCCAGTAGCAGGCAGGGCCGGTACGAGCAGTACTTC.

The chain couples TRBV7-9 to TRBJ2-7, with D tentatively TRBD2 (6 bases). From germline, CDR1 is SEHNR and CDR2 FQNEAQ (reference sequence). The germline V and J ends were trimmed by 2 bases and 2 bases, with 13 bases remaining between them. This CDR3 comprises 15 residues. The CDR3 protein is CASSLWSEGTYEQYF. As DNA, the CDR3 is TGTGCCAGCAGCTTATGGTCGGAGGGGACCTACGAGCAGTACTTC. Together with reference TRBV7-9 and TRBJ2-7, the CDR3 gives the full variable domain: DTGVSQNPRHKITKRGQNVTFRCDPISEHNRLYWYRQTLGQGPEFLTYFQNEAQLEKSRLLSDRFSAERPKGSFSTLEIQRTEQGDSAMYLCASSLWSEGTYEQYFGPGTRLTVT.

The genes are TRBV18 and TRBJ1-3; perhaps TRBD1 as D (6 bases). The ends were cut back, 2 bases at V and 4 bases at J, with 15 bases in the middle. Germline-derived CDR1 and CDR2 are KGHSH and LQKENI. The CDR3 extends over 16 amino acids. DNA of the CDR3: TGTGCCAGCTCACCAACCCGGGACACCCAAGGAAACACCATATATTTT. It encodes CASSPTRDTQGNTIYF.

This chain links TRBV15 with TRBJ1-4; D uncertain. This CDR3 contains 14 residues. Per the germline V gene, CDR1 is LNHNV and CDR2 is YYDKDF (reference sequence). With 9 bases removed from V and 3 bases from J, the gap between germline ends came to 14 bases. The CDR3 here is CATTRGFSNEKLFF. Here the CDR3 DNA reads TGTGCCACGACACGGGGTTTTTCTAATGAAAAACTGTTTTTT.

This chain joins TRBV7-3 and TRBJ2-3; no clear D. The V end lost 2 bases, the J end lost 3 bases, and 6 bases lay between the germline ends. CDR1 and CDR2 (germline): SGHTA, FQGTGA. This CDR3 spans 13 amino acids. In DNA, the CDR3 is TGTGCCAGCAGCTTACGGAGAACAGATACGCAGTATTTT. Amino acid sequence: CASSLRRTDTQYF.

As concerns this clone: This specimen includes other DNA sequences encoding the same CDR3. The CDR3 loop reads CASSVTVGESPLHF. Here the CDR3 DNA reads TGTGCCAGCAGCGTAACCGTCGGAGAATCCCCCCTCCACTTT. The chain has TRBV9 and TRBJ1-6; D not certain. The CDR3 sequence is 14 residues long. Germline-derived CDR1 and CDR2 are SGDLS and YYNGEE. The germline V and J ends were trimmed by 1 base and 13 bases, with 15 bases remaining between them.

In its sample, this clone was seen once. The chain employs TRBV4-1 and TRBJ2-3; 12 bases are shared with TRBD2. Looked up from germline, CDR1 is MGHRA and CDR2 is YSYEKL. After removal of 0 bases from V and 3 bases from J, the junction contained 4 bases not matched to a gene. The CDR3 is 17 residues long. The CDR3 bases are TGCGCCAGCAGCCAAGAAGGACTAGCGGGGAGAACAGATACGCAGTATTTT. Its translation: CASSQEGLAGRTDTQYF.

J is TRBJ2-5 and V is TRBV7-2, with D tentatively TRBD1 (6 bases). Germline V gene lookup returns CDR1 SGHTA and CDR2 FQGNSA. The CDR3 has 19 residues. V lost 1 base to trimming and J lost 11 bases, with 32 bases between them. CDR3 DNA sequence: TGTGCCAGCAGCTTAGGCCGGCAGGGGAAATCCCTCGCGGATCGAGAGCAGTACTTC. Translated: CASSLGRQGKSLADREQYF.

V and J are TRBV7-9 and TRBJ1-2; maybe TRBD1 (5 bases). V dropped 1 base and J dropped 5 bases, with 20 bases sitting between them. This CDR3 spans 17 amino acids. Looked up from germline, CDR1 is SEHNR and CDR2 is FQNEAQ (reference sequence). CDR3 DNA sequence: TGTGCCAGCAGCTTAGGGCCAGGGAAGGGGATCTGGTATGGCTACACCTTC. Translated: CASSLGPGKGIWYGYTF. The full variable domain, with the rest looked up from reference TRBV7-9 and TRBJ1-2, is DTGVSQNPRHKITKRGQNVTFRCDPISEHNRLYWYRQTLGQGPEFLTYFQNEAQLEKSRLLSDRFSAERPKGSFSTLEIQRTEQGDSAMYLCASSLGPGKGIWYGYTFGSGTRLTVV.

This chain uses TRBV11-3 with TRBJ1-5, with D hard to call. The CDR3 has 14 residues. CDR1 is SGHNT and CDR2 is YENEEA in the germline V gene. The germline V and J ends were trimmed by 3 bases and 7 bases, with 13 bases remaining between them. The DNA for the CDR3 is TGTGCCAGCAGCTTCCGACTCTTCTGGCAGCCCCAGCATTTT. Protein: CASSFRLFWQPQHF.

The CDR3 loop reads CATSRDLGGGYNEQFF. CDR3 DNA: TGTGCCACCAGCAGAGATCTTGGGGGGGGGTACAATGAGCAGTTCTTC. V gene TRBV15 combines with J gene TRBJ2-1; 7 bases fit TRBD2. The V gene end was trimmed by 0 bases and the J gene end by 4 bases; junction bases not matched to a gene: 6. This CDR3 contains 16 residues. Germline CDR1 is LNHNV and CDR2 is YYDKDF (reference sequence).

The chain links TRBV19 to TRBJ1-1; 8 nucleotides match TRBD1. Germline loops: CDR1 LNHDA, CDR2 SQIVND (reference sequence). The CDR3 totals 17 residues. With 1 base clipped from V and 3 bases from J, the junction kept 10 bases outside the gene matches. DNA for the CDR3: TGTGCCAGTAGTATAGGCGACAGGGGAGCTGGGGACACTGAAGCTTTCTTT. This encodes CASSIGDRGAGDTEAFF. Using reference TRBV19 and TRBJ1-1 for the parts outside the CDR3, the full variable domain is DGGITQSPKYLFRKEGQNVTLSCEQNLNHDAMYWYRQDPGQGLRLIYYSQIVNDFQKGDIAEGYSVSREKKESFPLTVTSAQKNPTAFYLCASSIGDRGAGDTEAFFGQGTRLTVV.

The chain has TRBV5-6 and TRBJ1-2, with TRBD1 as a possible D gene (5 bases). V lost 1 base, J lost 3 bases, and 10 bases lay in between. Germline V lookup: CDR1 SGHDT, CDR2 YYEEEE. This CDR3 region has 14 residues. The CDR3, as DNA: TGTGCCAGCAGCTTGACAGGACGGGACTATGGCTACACCTTC. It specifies CASSLTGRDYGYTF.

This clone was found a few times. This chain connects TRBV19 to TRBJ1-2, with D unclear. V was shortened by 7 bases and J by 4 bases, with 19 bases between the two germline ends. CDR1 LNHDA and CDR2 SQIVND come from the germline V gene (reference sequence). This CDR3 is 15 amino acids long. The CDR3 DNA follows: TGTGCCAGTATACTAACTCCCGTCTCTCCCTATGGCTACACCTTC. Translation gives CASILTPVSPYGYTF.

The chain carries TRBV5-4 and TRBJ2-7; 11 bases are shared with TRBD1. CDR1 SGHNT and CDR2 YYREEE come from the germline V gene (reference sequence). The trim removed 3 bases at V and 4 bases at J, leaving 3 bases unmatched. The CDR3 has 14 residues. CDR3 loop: CASSSDRGLYEQYF. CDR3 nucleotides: TGTGCCAGCAGCTCGGACAGGGGGCTTTACGAGCAGTACTTC.

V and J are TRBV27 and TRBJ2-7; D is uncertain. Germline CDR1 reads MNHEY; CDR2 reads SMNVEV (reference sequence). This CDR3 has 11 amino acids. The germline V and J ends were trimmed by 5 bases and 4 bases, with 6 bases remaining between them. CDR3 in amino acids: CASSPGYEQYF. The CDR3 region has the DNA TGTGCCAGCAGTCCAGGTTACGAGCAGTACTTC.

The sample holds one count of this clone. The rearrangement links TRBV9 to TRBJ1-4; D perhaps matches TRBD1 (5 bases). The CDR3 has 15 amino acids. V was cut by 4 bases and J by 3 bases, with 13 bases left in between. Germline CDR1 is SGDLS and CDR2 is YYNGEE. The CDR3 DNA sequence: TGTGCCAGCAGCCCCCGGGGGGTAGCTAATGAAAAACTGTTTTTT. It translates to CASSPRGVANEKLFF.

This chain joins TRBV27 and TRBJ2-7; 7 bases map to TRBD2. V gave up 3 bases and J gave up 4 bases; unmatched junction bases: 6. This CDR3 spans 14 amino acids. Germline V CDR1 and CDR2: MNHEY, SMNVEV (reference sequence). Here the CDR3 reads CASSFAGDGYEQYF. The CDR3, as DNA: TGTGCCAGCAGTTTTGCGGGGGACGGGTACGAGCAGTACTTC.

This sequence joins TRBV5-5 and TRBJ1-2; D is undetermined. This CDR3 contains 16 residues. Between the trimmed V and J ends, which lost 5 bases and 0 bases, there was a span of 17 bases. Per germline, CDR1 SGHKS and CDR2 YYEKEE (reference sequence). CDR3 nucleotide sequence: TGTGCCAGCAGTTCTCTAGGAGCTGCGACTAACTATGGCTACACCTTC. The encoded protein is CASSSLGAATNYGYTF. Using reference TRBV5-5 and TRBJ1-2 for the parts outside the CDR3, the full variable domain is DAGVTQSPTHLIKTRGQQVTLRCSPISGHKSVSWYQQVLGQGPQFIFQYYEKEERGRGNFPDRFSARQFPNYSSELNVNALLLGDSALYLCASSSLGAATNYGYTFGSGTRLTVV.

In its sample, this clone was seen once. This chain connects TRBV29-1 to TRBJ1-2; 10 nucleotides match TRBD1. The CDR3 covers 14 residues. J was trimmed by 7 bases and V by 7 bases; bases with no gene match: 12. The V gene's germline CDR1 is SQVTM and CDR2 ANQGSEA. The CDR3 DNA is TGCAGCGGCAGTACGGGACAGGGGCTCGGTGGCTACACCTTC. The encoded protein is CSGSTGQGLGGYTF.

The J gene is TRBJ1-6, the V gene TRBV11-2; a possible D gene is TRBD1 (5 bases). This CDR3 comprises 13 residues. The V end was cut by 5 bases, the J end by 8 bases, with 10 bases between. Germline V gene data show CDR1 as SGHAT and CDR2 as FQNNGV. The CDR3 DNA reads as TGTGCCAGCAGCCCTGTACAGGATTCACCCCTCCACTTT. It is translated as CASSPVQDSPLHF. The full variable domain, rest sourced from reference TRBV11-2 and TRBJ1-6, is EAGVAQSPRYKIIEKRQSVAFWCNPISGHATLYWYQQILGQGPKLLIQFQNNGVVDDSQLPKDRFSAERLKGVDSTLKIQPAKLEDSAVYLCASSPVQDSPLHFGNGTRLTVT.